These 23 T cell receptor beta chains came from one sample sequenced in a study of STAT5B mutations in CD4+ large granular lymphocyte leukemia. Clones were sequenced by immunoSEQ multiplex PCR, and TCRdb holds only the in-frame ones, with some missing. In the table there are 25,000 to 35,000 clones, about 71% of which are singletons. The sequenced material came from CD4+ T cells from blood buffy coats. The receptors were sampled from a human donor in good health.

The V call is TRBV19, the J call TRBJ2-5; 8 bases map to TRBD2. The CDR3 extends over 15 amino acids. Germline CDR1 LNHDA, CDR2 SQIVND (reference sequence). The ends lost 7 bases at V and 4 bases at J; junction bases unmatched: 11. CDR3 loop: CASTSQSGGRETQYF. CDR3 nucleotide sequence: TGTGCCAGTACCTCTCAGAGCGGGGGCCGAGAGACCCAGTACTTC.

The chain's CDR3 is CASSERPRGGGYTF. Here the CDR3 DNA reads TGTGCCAGCAGTGAAAGACCCAGGGGGGGTGGCTACACCTTC. The genes are TRBV2 and TRBJ1-2; TRBD1 matches at 7 bases. J gave up 7 bases and V 2 bases, and 7 bases lay outside the gene matches. Germline lookup yields CDR1 SNHLY and CDR2 FYNNEI. The length of the CDR3 is 14 residues.

This chain joins TRBV4-2 and TRBJ1-5; D is uncertain. Per germline, CDR1 LGHNA and CDR2 YNFKEQ. This CDR3 is 16 amino acids long. V was pared by 3 bases and J by 4 bases, with 16 bases between. CDR3: CASSQAVHTVNQPQHF. The DNA of the CDR3 is TGTGCCAGCAGCCAGGCCGTACATACGGTAAATCAGCCCCAGCATTTT.

The V gene is TRBV11-2, the J gene TRBJ1-2; a weak D match, TRBD1 (5 bases). V shed 5 bases and J shed 1 base, with 17 bases lying between them. Germline CDR1 and CDR2: SGHAT and FQNNGV. This CDR3 region has 16 residues. Here the CDR3 reads CASSPLAGSYNYGYTF. CDR3 nucleotides: TGTGCCAGCAGCCCACTGGCAGGGTCCTATAACTATGGCTACACCTTC.

The V call is TRBV19, the J call TRBJ2-1; 8 bases line up with TRBD2. J gave up 5 bases and V 3 bases, and 15 bases lay outside the gene matches. The CDR3 is 18 amino acids. Germline CDR1 reads LNHDA; CDR2 reads SQIVND (reference sequence). CDR3 sequence reads: CASSIPSGPRVVHNEQFF. DNA of the CDR3: TGTGCCAGTAGTATCCCTAGCGGGCCCCGCGTGGTCCACAATGAGCAGTTCTTC.

The CDR3 DNA sequence: TGTGCCAGCAGCTTAGCCGGGGACCCTCAGCCCCAGCATTTT. This gives the protein CASSLAGDPQPQHF. The chain joins TRBV7-2 to TRBJ1-5, with D perhaps TRBD1 (5 bases). Trimming removed 0 bases from V and 6 bases from J, with 9 bases in between. This CDR3 contains 14 residues. Germline loops: CDR1 SGHTA, CDR2 FQGNSA.

The chain joins TRBV28 to TRBJ1-1; D remains ambiguous. Trimming took off 5 bases at V and 1 base at J, with 14 bases between the two ends. This CDR3 spans 15 amino acids. Germline V gene data show CDR1 as MDHEN and CDR2 as SYDVKM. CDR3 nucleotides: TGTGCCAGCAGTCCCACCGGAGGGAAGAACACTGAAGCTTTCTTT. Amino acids: CASSPTGGKNTEAFF.

V and J are TRBV7-2 and TRBJ2-3; D possibly corresponds to TRBD1 (5 bases). Germline V gene lookup returns CDR1 SGHTA and CDR2 FQGNSA. CDR3 size: 16 residues. Trimming left V 4 bases short and J 0 bases short, with 14 bases between. The CDR3: CASSSKGYSSTDTQYF. In DNA form, the CDR3 reads TGTGCCAGCAGCTCCAAGGGGTACTCTAGCACAGATACGCAGTATTTT.

The chain carries TRBV10-2 and TRBJ1-2, with TRBD1 identical over 7 bases. Germline values: CDR1 WSHSY, CDR2 SAAADI. The CDR3 is 14 residues long. V shed 7 bases, J shed 1 base, and the junction held 6 bases outside the gene matches. The CDR3 region has the DNA TGCGCCAGCACAGTAGGGACAGATAACTATGGCTACACCTTC. This encodes CASTVGTDNYGYTF.

The rearrangement links TRBV11-1 to TRBJ1-3, with D tentatively TRBD1 (5 bases). This CDR3 has 15 amino acids. The V end was cut by 3 bases, the J end by 2 bases, with 11 bases between. The V gene's germline CDR1 is SGHAT and CDR2 FQDESV (reference sequence). In DNA form, the CDR3 reads TGTGCCAGCAGCTTCGCCAGGGATCCTGGAAACACCATATATTTT. Translating gives CASSFARDPGNTIYF. Supplemented by reference TRBV11-1 and TRBJ1-3, the full variable domain reads EAEVAQSPRYKITEKSQAVAFWCDPISGHATLYWYRQILGQGPELLVQFQDESVVDDSQLPKDRFSAERLKGVDSTLKIQPAELGDSAMYLCASSFARDPGNTIYFGEGSWLTVV.

This clone was seen only a few times. The chain employs TRBV30 and TRBJ1-6; tentative D call: TRBD1 (5 bases). The germline V and J ends were trimmed by 1 base and 9 bases, with 10 bases remaining between them. This CDR3 has 13 residues. Germline CDR1 reads GTSNPN; CDR2 reads SVGIG (reference sequence). CDR3 region: CAWSGQGGSPLHF. The CDR3 DNA is TGTGCCTGGAGTGGGCAGGGCGGTTCACCCCTCCACTTT.

The chain combines TRBV2 with TRBJ2-2; D gene uncertain. This CDR3 comprises 15 residues. From germline, CDR1 is SNHLY and CDR2 FYNNEI. V was trimmed by 4 bases and J by 4 bases, leaving 13 bases between them. CDR3 loop: CASSVWQQTTGELFF. The CDR3 region has the DNA TGTGCCAGCAGTGTATGGCAGCAGACCACCGGGGAGCTGTTTTTT.

The chain joins TRBV5-6 to TRBJ1-1; 11 bases agree with TRBD1. This CDR3 spans 16 amino acids. Losses at the gene ends were 4 bases for V and 6 bases for J; bases not matched to a gene: 11. The V gene's germline CDR1 is SGHDT and CDR2 YYEEEE. The CDR3 DNA reads TGTGCCAGCAGCGGACAGGGGGCAGGTTTTGGCGCTGAAGCTTTCTTT. Translation gives CASSGQGAGFGAEAFF.

The chain combines TRBV20-1 with TRBJ2-3; D is unclear. This CDR3 is built from 11 residues. V lost 6 bases, J lost 6 bases, and 10 bases lay in between. Per the germline V gene, CDR1 is DFQATT and CDR2 is SNEGSKA (reference sequence). CDR3: CSALTRDTQYF. CDR3 nucleotide sequence: TGCAGTGCCCTAACTCGTGATACGCAGTATTTT.

The chain links TRBV5-4 to TRBJ2-1; D uncertain. Germline loops: CDR1 SGHNT, CDR2 YYREEE (reference sequence). V lost 2 bases and J lost 5, with 20 bases in between. There are 17 residues in the CDR3. CDR3 sequence: CASSLGLLTRSDNEQFF. The DNA for the CDR3 is TGTGCCAGCAGCTTAGGGCTACTTACTCGATCCGACAATGAGCAGTTCTTC.

The CDR3 loop is CASSPGQGFYSNQPQHF. The CDR3 DNA reads TGTGCCAGCAGTCCGGGACAGGGATTCTATAGCAATCAGCCCCAGCATTTT. The chain joins TRBV28 to TRBJ1-5, with 9 bases lining up with TRBD1. The germline V gene encodes CDR1 MDHEN and CDR2 SYDVKM. The CDR3 spans 17 residues. V was clipped by 5 bases and J by 0 bases; unmatched bases: 8.

This rearrangement joins TRBV5-4 to TRBJ2-2; the match to TRBD2 covers 11 bases. Germline values: CDR1 SGHNT, CDR2 YYREEE (reference sequence). The CDR3 has 15 amino acids. The V segment lost 3 bases and the J segment 11 bases; nucleotides outside the gene matches: 9. In nucleotides, the CDR3 is TGTGCCAGCAGCTCCCAATCTAGCGGGGGGCTTGAGCTGTTTTTT. Its protein product is CASSSQSSGGLELFF.

The count of this clone is one. The V gene is TRBV5-1, the J gene TRBJ1-1, with D unresolved. Looked up from germline, CDR1 is SGHRS and CDR2 is YFSETQ. CDR3 size: 14 residues. The ends were cut back, 4 bases at V and 0 bases at J, with 10 bases in the middle. The CDR3 loop reads CASSATALNTEAFF. In DNA, the CDR3 is TGCGCCAGCAGCGCCACGGCACTGAACACTGAAGCTTTCTTT.

V usage is TRBV5-4 and J usage is TRBJ2-2; D is uncertain. This CDR3 region has 14 residues. V shed 1 base and J shed 5 bases, with 9 bases lying between them. The germline V gene encodes CDR1 SGHNT and CDR2 YYREEE (reference sequence). CDR3: CASSLQSVTGELFF. The CDR3 nucleotides are TGTGCCAGCAGCTTGCAGTCGGTTACCGGGGAGCTGTTTTTT.

The chain links TRBV9 to TRBJ2-4, with D maybe TRBD1 (6 bases). The CDR3 consists of 16 residues. V lost 3 bases and J lost 0, with 13 bases in between. The germline gives CDR1 SGDLS, CDR2 YYNGEE. In DNA form, the CDR3 reads TGTGCCAGCAGCGCCGGGACAACCCTAGCCAAAAACATTCAGTACTTC. Protein: CASSAGTTLAKNIQYF. Full variable domain (missing parts from reference TRBV9 and TRBJ2-4): DSGVTQTPKHLITATGQRVTLRCSPRSGDLSVYWYQQSLDQGLQFLIQYYNGEERAKGNILERFSAQQFPDLHSELNLSSLELGDSALYFCASSAGTTLAKNIQYFGAGTRLSVL.

The chain carries TRBV13 and TRBJ2-5; possibly TRBD1 for D (6 bases). The V gene's germline CDR1 is PRHDT and CDR2 FYEKMQ (reference sequence). CDR3 length equals 16 residues. The ends were cut back, 4 bases at V and 5 bases at J, with 20 bases in the middle. Here the CDR3 reads CASSWGNRAMSETQYF. In DNA, the CDR3 is TGTGCCAGCAGCTGGGGGAACAGGGCAATGTCGGAGACCCAGTACTTC.

The chain has TRBV6-1 and TRBJ2-2, with D possibly called TRBD1 or TRBD2 (5 bases each). CDR1 is MNHNS and CDR2 is SASEGT in the germline V gene. The V end was cut by 3 bases, the J end by 2 bases, with 16 bases between. The CDR3 contains 17 residues. CDR3 protein: CASSDGTTPPNTGELFF. The DNA for the CDR3 is TGTGCCAGCAGTGACGGGACCACTCCACCCAACACCGGGGAGCTGTTTTTT.

This clone is termed medium-sized. The CDR3 is CAGGQGNTEAFF. The CDR3 bases are TGTGCCGGGGGACAGGGGAACACTGAAGCTTTCTTT. The chain recombines TRBV6-6 with TRBJ1-1; 9 bases map to TRBD1. V gave up 11 bases and J gave up 1 base; unmatched junction bases: 2. This CDR3 spans 12 amino acids. Germline CDR1 reads MNHNY; CDR2 reads SVGAGI (reference sequence).